This T cell receptor (beta chain) was identified in a study of T cell repertoires in cytomegalovirus infection. Study overall: Matching HLA type and CMV infection were both indicated by public TCR beta signatures.

TCRdb used MiXCR to reprocess the reads, holding one entry per CDR3 protein. The repertoire holds some 560,000 distinct CDR3 sequences, with 40% as singletons. V lost 4 bases to trimming and J lost 5 bases, with 9 bases between them. The CDR3 runs to 13 residues. Germline CDR1 SGHNT, CDR2 YENEEA. A word on this clonotype: The antigen remains undetermined.

The TCR was taken from a human donor in good health (CMV status not recorded). Some clones in this sample may be carry-over from other donors' samples. Sequences were derived from cultured PBMCs, sampled from culture after CMV antigen stimulation. The rearrangement joins TRBV11-3 to TRBJ2-1; possible D gene TRBD2, 6 bases. The DNA for the CDR3 is TGTGCCAGCAGCTCTATAGCGGACAATGAGCAGTTCTTC. It encodes CASSSIADNEQFF.